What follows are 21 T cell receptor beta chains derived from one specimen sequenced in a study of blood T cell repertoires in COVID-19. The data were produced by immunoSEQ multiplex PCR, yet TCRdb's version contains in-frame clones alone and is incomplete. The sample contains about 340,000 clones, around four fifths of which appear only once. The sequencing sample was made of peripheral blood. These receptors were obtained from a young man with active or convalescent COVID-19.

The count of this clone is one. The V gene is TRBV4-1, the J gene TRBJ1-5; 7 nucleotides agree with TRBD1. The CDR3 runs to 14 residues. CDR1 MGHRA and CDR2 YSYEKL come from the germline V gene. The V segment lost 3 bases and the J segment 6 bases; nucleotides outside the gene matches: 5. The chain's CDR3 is CASSQPGGSQPQHF. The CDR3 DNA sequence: TGCGCCAGCAGCCAGCCAGGGGGTAGTCAGCCCCAGCATTTT.

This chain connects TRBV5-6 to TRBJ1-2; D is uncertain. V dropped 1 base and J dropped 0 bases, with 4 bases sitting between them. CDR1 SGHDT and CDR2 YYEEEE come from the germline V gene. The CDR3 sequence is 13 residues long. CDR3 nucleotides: TGTGCCAGCAGCTTGCAGGCTAACTATGGCTACACCTTC. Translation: CASSLQANYGYTF. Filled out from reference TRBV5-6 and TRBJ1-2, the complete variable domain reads DAGVTQSPTHLIKTRGQQVTLRCSPKSGHDTVSWYQQALGQGPQFIFQYYEEEERQRGNFPDRFSGHQFPNYSSELNVNALLLGDSALYLCASSLQANYGYTFGSGTRLTVV.

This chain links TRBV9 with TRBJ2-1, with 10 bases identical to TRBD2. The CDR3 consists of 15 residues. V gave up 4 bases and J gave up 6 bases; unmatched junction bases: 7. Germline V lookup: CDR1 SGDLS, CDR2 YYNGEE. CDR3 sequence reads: CASSPRSSGGNEQFF. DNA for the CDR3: TGTGCCAGCAGCCCCAGGTCTAGCGGGGGCAATGAGCAGTTCTTC. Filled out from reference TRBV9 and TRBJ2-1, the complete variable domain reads DSGVTQTPKHLITATGQRVTLRCSPRSGDLSVYWYQQSLDQGLQFLIQYYNGEERAKGNILERFSAQQFPDLHSELNLSSLELGDSALYFCASSPRSSGGNEQFFGPGTRLTVL.

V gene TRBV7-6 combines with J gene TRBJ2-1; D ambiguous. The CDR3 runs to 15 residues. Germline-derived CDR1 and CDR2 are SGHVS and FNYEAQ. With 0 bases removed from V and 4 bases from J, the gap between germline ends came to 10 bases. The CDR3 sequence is CASSLAPREYNEQFF. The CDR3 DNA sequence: TGTGCCAGCAGCTTAGCCCCTCGCGAGTACAATGAGCAGTTCTTC.

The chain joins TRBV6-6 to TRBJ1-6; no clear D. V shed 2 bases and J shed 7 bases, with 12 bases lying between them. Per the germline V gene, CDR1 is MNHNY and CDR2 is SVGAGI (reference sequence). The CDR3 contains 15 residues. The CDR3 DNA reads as TGTGCCAGCAGTTACACTGGAGAAACCAATTCACCCCTCCACTTT. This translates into CASSYTGETNSPLHF.

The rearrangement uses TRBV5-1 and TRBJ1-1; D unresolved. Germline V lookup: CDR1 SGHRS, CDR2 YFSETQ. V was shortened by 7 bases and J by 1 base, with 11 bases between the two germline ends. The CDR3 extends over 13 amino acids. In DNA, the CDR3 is TGCGCCAGCCAGAAGTCCAGGAACACTGAAGCTTTCTTT. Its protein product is CASQKSRNTEAFF.

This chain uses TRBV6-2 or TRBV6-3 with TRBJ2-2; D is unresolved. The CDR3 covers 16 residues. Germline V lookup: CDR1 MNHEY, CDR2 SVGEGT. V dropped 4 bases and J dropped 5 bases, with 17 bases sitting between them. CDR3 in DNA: TGTGCCAGCAGTTCCCCTGTCCGACTCGGAACCGGGGAGCTGTTTTTT. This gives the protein CASSSPVRLGTGELFF.

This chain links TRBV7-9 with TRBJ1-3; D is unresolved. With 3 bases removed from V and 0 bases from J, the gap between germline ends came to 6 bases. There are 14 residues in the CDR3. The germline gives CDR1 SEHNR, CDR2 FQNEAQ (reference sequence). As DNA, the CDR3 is TGTGCCAGCAGCTTTACACGCTCTGGAAACACCATATATTTT. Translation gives CASSFTRSGNTIYF. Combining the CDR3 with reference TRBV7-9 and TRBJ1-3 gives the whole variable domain DTGVSQNPRHKITKRGQNVTFRCDPISEHNRLYWYRQTLGQGPEFLTYFQNEAQLEKSRLLSDRFSAERPKGSFSTLEIQRTEQGDSAMYLCASSFTRSGNTIYFGEGSWLTVV.

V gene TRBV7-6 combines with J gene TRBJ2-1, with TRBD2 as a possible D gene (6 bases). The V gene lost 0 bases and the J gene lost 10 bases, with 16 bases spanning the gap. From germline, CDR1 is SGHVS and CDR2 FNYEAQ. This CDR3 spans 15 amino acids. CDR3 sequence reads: CASSLAHAGLQEQFF. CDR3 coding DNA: TGTGCCAGCAGCTTAGCGCACGCGGGGCTCCAAGAGCAGTTCTTC.

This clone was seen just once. CDR3 loop: CASSSSGGIGGYTF. Written as DNA, the CDR3 is TGTGCCAGCAGTTCCTCGGGGGGAATCGGAGGCTACACCTTC. The chain carries TRBV28 and TRBJ1-2; TRBD1 is a possible D gene (5 bases). CDR3 length: 14 residues. The germline V gene encodes CDR1 MDHEN and CDR2 SYDVKM. The V end was cut by 4 bases, the J end by 8 bases, with 17 bases between.

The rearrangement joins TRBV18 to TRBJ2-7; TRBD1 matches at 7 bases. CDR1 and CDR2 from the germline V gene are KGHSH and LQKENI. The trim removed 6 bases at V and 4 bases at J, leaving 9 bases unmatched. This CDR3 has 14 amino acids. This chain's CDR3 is CASSWDRGVYEQYF. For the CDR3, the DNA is TGTGCCAGCTCCTGGGACAGAGGGGTATACGAGCAGTACTTC.

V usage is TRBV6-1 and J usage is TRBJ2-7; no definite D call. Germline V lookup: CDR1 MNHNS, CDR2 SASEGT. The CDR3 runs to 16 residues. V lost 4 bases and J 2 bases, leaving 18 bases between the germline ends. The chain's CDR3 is CASSAPYNRLAYEQYF. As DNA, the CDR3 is TGTGCCAGCAGTGCCCCCTATAATCGGTTGGCCTACGAGCAGTACTTC.

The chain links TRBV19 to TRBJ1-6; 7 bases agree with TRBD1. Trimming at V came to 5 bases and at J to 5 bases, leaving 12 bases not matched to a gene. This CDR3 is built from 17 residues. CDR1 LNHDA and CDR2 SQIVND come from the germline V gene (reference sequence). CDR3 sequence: CASSLYRGPLDNSPLHF. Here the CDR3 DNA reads TGTGCCAGTAGTTTATACAGGGGCCCCTTAGATAATTCACCCCTCCACTTT.

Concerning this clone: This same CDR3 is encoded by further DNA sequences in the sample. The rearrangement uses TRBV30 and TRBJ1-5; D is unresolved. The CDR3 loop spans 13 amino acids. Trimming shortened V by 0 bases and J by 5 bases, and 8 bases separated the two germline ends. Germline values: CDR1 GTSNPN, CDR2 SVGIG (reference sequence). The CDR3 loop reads CAWSVRGDQPQHF. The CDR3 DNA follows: TGTGCCTGGAGTGTTCGGGGTGATCAGCCCCAGCATTTT.

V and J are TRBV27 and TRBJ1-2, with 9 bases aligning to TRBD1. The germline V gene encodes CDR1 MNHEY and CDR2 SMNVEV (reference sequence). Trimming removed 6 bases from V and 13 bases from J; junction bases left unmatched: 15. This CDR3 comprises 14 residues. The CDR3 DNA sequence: TGTGCCAGCAGGCGACCGGGACAGGGAGGAGGGGTCACCTTC. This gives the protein CASRRPGQGGGVTF.

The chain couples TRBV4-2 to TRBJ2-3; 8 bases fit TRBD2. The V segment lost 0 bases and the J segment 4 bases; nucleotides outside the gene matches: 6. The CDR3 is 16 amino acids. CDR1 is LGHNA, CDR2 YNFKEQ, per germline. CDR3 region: CASSQENSGGADTQYF. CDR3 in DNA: TGTGCCAGCAGCCAAGAGAACAGCGGGGGAGCAGATACGCAGTATTTT.

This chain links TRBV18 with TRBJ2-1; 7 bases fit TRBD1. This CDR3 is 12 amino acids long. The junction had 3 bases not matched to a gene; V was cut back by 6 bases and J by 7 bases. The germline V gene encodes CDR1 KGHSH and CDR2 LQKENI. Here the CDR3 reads CASSQTGNEQFF. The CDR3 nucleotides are TGTGCCAGCTCCCAGACAGGGAATGAGCAGTTCTTC.

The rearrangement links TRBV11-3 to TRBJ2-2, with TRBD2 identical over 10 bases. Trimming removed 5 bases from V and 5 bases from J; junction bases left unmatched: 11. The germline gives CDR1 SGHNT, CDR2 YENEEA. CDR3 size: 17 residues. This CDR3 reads CASSPGGASGGTGELFF. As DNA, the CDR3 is TGTGCCAGCAGCCCCGGTGGGGCTAGCGGGGGTACCGGGGAGCTGTTTTTT.

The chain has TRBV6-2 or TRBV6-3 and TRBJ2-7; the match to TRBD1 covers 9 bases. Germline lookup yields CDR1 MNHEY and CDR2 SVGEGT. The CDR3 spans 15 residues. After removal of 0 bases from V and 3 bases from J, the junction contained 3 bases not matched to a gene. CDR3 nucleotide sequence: TGTGCCAGCAGTTACTCGTGGGGACAGGGCTACGAGCAGTACTTC. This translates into CASSYSWGQGYEQYF.

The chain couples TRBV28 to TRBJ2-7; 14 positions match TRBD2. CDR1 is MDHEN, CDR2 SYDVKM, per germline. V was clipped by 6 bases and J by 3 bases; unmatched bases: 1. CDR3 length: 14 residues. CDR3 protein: CASRTSGRVYEQYF. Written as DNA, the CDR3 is TGTGCCAGCAGGACTAGCGGGAGGGTCTACGAGCAGTACTTC.

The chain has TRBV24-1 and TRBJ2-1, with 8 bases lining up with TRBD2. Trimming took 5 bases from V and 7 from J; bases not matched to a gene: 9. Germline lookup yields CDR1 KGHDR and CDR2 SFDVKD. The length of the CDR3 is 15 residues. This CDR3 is CATSGGLAWGNEQFF. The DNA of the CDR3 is TGTGCCACCAGTGGCGGACTAGCCTGGGGGAATGAGCAGTTCTTC.